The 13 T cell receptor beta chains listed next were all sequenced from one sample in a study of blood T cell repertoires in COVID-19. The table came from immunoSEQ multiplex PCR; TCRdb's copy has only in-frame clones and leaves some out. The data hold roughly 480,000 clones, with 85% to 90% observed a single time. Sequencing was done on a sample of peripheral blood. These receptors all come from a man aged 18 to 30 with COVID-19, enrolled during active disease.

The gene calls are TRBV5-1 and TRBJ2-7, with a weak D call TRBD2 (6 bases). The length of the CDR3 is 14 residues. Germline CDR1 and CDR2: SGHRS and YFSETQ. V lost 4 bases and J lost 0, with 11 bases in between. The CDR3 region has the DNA TGCGCCAGCAGCGGTAGCGGAAGCTCCTACGAGCAGTACTTC. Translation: CASSGSGSSYEQYF.

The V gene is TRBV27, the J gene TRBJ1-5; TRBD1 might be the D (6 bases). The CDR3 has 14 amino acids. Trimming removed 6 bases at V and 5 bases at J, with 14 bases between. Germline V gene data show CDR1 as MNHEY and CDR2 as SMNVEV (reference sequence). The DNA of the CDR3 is TGTGCCAGCAGCCCGGGACATACTCATCAGCCCCAGCATTTT. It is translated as CASSPGHTHQPQHF.

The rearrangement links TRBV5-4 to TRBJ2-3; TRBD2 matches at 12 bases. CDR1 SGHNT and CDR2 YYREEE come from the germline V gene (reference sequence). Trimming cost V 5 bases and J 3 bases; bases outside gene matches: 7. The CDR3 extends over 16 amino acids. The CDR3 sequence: CASSPTGLAGTDTQYF. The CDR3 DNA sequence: TGTGCCAGCAGTCCTACAGGACTAGCGGGGACAGATACGCAGTATTTT.

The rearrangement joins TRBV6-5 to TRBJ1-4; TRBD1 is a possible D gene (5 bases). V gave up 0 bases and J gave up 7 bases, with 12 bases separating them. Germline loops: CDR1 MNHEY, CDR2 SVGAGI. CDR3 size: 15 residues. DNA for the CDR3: TGTGCCAGCAGTTACTCTTCAGGGCTAGGTGAAAAACTGTTTTTT. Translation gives CASSYSSGLGEKLFF.

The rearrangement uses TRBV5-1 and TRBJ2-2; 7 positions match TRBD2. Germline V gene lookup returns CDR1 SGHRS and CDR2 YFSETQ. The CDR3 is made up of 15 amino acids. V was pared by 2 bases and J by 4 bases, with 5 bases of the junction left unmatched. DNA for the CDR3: TGCGCCAGCAGCTTCGAGCGGGATAGCACCGGGGAGCTGTTTTTT. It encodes CASSFERDSTGELFF.

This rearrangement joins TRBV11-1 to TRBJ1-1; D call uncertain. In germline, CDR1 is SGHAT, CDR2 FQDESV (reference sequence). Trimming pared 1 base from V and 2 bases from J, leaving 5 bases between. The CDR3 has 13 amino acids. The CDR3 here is CASSLGTNTEAFF. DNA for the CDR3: TGTGCCAGCAGCTTAGGAACTAACACTGAAGCTTTCTTT.

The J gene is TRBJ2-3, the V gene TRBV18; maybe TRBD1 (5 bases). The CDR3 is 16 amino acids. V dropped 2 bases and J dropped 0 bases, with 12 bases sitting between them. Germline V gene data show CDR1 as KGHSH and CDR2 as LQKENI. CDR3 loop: CASSPSRQSSTDTQYF. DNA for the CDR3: TGTGCCAGCTCACCATCAAGACAGTCTAGCACAGATACGCAGTATTTT.

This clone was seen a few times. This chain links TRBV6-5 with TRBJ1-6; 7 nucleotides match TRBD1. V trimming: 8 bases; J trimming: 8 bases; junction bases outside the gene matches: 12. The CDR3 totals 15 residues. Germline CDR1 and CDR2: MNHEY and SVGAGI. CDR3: CASRLTTGSDSPLHF. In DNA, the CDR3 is TGTGCCAGCCGACTGACGACAGGGAGCGATTCACCCCTCCACTTT.

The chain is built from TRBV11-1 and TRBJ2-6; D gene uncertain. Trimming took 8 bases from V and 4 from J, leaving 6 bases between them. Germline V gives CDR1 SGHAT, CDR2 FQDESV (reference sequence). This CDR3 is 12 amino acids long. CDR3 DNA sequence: TGTGCCAGCTCCGCGGGGGCCAACGTCCTGACTTTC. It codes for CASSAGANVLTF.

CDR3 sequence (DNA): TGCGCCAGCAGTGATCGAGAGACCCAGTACTTC. Protein: CASSDRETQYF. This sequence joins TRBV10-1 and TRBJ2-5; D is unresolved. Germline V lookup: CDR1 WNHNN, CDR2 SYGVQD (reference sequence). With 3 bases removed from V and 4 bases from J, the gap between germline ends came to 3 bases. The CDR3 loop spans 11 amino acids.

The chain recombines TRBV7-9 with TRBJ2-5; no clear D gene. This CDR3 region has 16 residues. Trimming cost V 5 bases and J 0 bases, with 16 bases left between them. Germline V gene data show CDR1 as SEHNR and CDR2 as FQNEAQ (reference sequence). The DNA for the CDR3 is TGTGCCAGCAGCCCTAGGCTCCGCACTAACCAAGAGACCCAGTACTTC. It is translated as CASSPRLRTNQETQYF.

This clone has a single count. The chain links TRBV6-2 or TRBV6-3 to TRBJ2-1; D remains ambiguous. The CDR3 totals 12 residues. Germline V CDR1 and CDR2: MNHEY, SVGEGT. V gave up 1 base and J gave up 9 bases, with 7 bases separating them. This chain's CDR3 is CASSYFSREQFF. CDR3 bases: TGTGCCAGCAGTTACTTTAGCCGTGAGCAGTTCTTC.

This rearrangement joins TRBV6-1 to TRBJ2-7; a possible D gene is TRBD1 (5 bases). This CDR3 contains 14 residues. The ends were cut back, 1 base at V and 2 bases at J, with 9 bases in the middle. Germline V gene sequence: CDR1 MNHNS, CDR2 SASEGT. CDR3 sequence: CASSEEGPTYEQYF. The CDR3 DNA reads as TGTGCCAGCAGTGAAGAGGGGCCCACCTACGAGCAGTACTTC.